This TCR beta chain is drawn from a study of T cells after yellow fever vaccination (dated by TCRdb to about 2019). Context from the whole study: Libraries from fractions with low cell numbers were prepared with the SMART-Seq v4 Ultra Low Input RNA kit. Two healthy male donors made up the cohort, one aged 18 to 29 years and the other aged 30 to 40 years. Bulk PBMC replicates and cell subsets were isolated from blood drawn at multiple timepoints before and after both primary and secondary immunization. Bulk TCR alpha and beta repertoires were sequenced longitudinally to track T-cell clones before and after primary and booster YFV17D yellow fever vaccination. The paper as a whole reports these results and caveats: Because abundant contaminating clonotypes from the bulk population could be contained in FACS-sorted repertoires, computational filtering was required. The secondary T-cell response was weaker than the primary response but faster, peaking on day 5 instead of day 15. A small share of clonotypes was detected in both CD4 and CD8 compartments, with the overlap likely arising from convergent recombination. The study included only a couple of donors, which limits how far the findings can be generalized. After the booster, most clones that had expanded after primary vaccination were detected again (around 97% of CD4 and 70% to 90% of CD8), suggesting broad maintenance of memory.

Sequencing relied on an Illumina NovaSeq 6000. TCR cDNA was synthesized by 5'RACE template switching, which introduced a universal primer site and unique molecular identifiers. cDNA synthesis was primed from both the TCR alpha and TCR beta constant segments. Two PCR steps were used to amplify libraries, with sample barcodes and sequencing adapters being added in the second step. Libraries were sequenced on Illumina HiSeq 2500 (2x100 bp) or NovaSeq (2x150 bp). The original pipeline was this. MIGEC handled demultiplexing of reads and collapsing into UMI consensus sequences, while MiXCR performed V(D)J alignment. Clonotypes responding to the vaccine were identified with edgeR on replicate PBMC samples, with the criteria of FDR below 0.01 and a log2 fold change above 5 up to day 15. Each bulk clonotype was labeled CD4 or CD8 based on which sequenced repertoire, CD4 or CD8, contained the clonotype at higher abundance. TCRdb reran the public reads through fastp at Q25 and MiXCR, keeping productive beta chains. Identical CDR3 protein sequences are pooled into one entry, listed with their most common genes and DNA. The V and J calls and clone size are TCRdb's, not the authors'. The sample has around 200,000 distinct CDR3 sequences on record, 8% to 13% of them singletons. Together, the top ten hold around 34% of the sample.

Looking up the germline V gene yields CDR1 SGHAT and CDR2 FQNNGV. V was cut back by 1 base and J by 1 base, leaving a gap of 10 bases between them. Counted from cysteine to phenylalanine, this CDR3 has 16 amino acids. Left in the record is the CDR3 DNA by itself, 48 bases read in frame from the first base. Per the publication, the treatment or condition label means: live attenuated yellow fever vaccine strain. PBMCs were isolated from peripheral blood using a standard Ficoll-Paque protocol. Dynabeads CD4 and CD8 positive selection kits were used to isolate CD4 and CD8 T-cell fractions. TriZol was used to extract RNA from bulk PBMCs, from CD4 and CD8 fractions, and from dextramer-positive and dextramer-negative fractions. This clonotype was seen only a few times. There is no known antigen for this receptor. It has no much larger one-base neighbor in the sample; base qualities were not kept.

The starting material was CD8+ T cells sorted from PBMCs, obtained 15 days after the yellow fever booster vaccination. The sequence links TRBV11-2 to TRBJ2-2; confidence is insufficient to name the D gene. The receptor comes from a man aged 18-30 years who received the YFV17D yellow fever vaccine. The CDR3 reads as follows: CASSLGGRLNTGELFF. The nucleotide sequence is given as TGTGCCAGCAGCTTAGGGGGTCGACTGAACACCGGGGAGCTGTTTTTT.